The following is a T cell receptor beta chain sequence with its context. The antigen is undetermined. 13 Jbeta primers and 60 Vbeta primers were used for the PCR. Assay: immunoSEQ multiplex PCR; the TCRdb copy retains only in-frame clones and omits some. The sample lists over 75,000 clones; roughly 66% were seen once. The sample belongs to a study of cytomegalovirus exposure and HLA in healthy donors. V dropped 2 bases and J dropped 6 bases, with 13 bases sitting between them. The CDR3 has 13 residues. Germline CDR1 reads GTSNPN; CDR2 reads SVGIG (reference sequence). Overall study findings and caveats: Analysis performed later showed TCR beta chains linked to HLA being more clonally expanded than equally common others. On later analysis, the bulk of CMV-associated TCR beta chains appeared to be HLA-restricted. Altogether, some 160 TCR beta chains were recorded as cytomegalovirus-associated. Earlier findings revealed that most TCR beta V segments proved productive either about 87% or about 30% of the time.

This TCR was recovered from a man aged 30 to 45 in good health and CMV-seronegative. The sequencing input was PBMCs. The rearrangement uses TRBV30 and TRBJ1-1, with D uncertain. CDR3 in amino acids: CAWSYGLRAEAFF. CDR3 DNA: TGTGCCTGGAGTTACGGTCTGAGAGCTGAAGCTTTCTTT.